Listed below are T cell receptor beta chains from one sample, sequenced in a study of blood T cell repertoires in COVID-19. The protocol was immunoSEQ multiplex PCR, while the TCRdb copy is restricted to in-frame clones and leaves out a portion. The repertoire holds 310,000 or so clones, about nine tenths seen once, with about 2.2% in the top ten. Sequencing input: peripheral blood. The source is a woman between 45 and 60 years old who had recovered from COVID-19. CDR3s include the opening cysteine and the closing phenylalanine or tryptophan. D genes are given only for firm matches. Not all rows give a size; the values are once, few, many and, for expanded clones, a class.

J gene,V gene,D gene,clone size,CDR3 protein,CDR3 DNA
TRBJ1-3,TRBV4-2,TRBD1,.,CASSPGQGGSKHTIYF,TGTGCCAGCAGCCCCGGACAGGGGGGAAGTAAGCACACCATATATTTT
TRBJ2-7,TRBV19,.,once,CASSDSHSYEQYF,TGTGCCAGTAGCGACAGCCACTCCTACGAGCAGTACTTC
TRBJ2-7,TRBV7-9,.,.,CASSLVGQASYEQYF,TGTGCCAGCAGCTTAGTAGGTCAGGCTTCCTACGAGCAGTACTTC
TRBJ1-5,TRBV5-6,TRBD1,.,CASSPATGSQPQHF,TGTGCCAGCAGCCCGGCGACAGGGAGTCAGCCCCAGCATTTT
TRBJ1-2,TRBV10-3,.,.,CAIAPDSNYGYTF,TGTGCCATCGCCCCAGACAGCAACTATGGCTACACCTTC
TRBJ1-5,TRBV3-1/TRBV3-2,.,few,CASSSSGLRGSNQPQHF,TGTGCCAGCAGTTCCTCGGGGTTAAGGGGGAGCAATCAGCCCCAGCATTTT
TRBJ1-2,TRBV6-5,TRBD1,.,CASKAGGQNYGYTF,TGTGCCAGCAAGGCAGGGGGGCAAAATTATGGCTACACCTTC
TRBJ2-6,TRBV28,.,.,CASSSTDTPSGANVLTF,TGTGCCAGCAGTTCAACGGACACCCCCTCTGGGGCCAACGTCCTGACTTTC
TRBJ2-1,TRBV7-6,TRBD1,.,CASSLVEGQNNEQFF,TGTGCCAGCAGCTTAGTAGAGGGACAGAACAATGAGCAGTTCTTC
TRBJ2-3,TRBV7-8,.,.,CASSPRRQGPSDTQYF,TGTGCCAGCTCTCCTAGGCGGCAGGGGCCCTCAGATACGCAGTATTTT
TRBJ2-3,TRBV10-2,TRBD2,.,CASSEGSGGRTDTQYF,TGCGCCAGCAGTGAGGGAAGCGGGGGGCGCACAGATACGCAGTATTTT
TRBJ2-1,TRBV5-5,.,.,CASSLDIRGNEQFF,TGTGCCAGCAGCTTGGATATTAGGGGCAATGAGCAGTTCTTC
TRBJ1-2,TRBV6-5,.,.,CASSYSDSRMGGYTF,TGTGCCAGCAGTTACTCGGACAGTCGGATGGGTGGCTACACCTTC
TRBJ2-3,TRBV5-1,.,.,CASSPAGRPISTDTQYF,TGCGCCAGCAGTCCCGCGGGACGACCCATTAGCACAGATACGCAGTATTTT
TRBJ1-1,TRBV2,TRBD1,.,CASKGQGAGWQAFF,TGTGCCAGCAAGGGACAGGGTGCGGGGTGGCAAGCTTTCTTT
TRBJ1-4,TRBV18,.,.,CASSPGRRGEKLFF,TGTGCCAGCTCACCAGGCCGTAGGGGCGAAAAACTGTTTTTT
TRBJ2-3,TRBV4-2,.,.,CASSQEWRALVDTQYF,TGTGCCAGCAGCCAAGAATGGAGGGCCCTCGTGGATACGCAGTATTTT
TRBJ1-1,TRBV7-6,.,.,CASSLASFRNTEAFF,TGTGCCAGCAGCTTAGCGTCATTCAGAAACACTGAAGCTTTCTTT
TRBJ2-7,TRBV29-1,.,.,CSVEDLRRGEQYF,TGCAGCGTTGAAGATCTTAGAAGGGGCGAGCAGTACTTC
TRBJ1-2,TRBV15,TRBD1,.,CATSAGQNYGYTF,TGTGCCACCAGCGCGGGACAGAACTATGGCTACACCTTC
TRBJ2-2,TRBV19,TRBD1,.,CASRGQVGTGELFF,TGTGCCAGCCGAGGACAGGTGGGCACCGGGGAGCTGTTTTTT
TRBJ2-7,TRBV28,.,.,CASSLGGYEQYF,TGTGCCAGCAGTTTGGGGGGATACGAGCAGTACTTC
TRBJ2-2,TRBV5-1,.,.,CASSLVPTGELFF,TGCGCCAGCAGCTTGGTTCCAACCGGGGAGCTGTTTTTT
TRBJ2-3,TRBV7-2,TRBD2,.,CASTPLAGFTDTQYF,TGTGCCAGCACCCCCCTAGCGGGGTTCACAGATACGCAGTATTTT
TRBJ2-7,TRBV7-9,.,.,CASSFGRDRAYEQYF,TGTGCCAGCAGCTTCGGGAGGGACAGGGCCTACGAGCAGTACTTC
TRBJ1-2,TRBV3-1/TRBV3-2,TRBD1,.,CASSQPGQGSSYGYTF,TGTGCCAGCAGCCAACCGGGACAGGGTTCGAGCTATGGCTACACCTTC
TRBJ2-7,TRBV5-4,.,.,CASSSGPQIYEQYF,TGTGCCAGCAGCAGCGGCCCGCAAATCTACGAGCAGTACTTC